Listed below are T cell receptor beta chains from one sample, sequenced in a study of cytomegalovirus exposure and HLA in healthy donors. Only in-frame clones appear in the TCRdb table, and some are missing; sequencing was by immunoSEQ multiplex PCR. The table lists around 150,000 clones, 80% of them singletons. Sequences were obtained from PBMCs. Receptors originate from a man aged 25 to 40 in good health. Both conserved end residues are trimmed from each CDR3. The order of the fields is J gene, V gene, D gene, CDR3 protein. The D gene is left open where the match is weak.

TRBJ2-7 TRBV14 - ASSQVGYEQY
TRBJ2-7 TRBV21-1 - ASSKEGSYEQY
TRBJ2-7 TRBV7-6 - ASSPQVETLAEQY
TRBJ2-1 TRBV28 - ASSSRAGEWSPYNEQF
TRBJ2-3 TRBV9 - ASSVIADTDTQY
TRBJ1-2 TRBV27 - ASSPTGGYGYT
TRBJ1-5 TRBV28 TRBD1 ASSLRGTVLNQPQH
TRBJ2-3 TRBV7-3 TRBD2 ASRLTSGSPDTQY
TRBJ2-7 TRBV28 - ASQGRAYEQY
- TRBV9 - ASPGLKVDYEQY
TRBJ1-2 TRBV9 TRBD1 ASSVVPPATGGFDGYT
TRBJ2-2 TRBV5-1 TRBD2 ASSLAAGLAVGELF
TRBJ2-3 TRBV9 - ASSDTSRADTQY
TRBJ2-4 TRBV28 TRBD1 ASSPGQGSKNIQY
TRBJ2-1 TRBV19 TRBD2 ASSPPRLASSYNEQF
TRBJ1-5 TRBV4-1 TRBD1 ASSQPGQENQPQH
TRBJ2-1 TRBV28 TRBD1 ASSPPGTGSNEQF
TRBJ1-2 TRBV28 - ASSFNRDTGGYT
TRBJ2-1 TRBV4-1 - ASSHRWGYSSSYNEQF
TRBJ2-1 TRBV13 - ASSQRWEARKQF
TRBJ1-5 TRBV4-3 - ASSQSRGSNQPQH
TRBJ2-7 TRBV4-3 TRBD1 ASSQVAGGSYEQY
TRBJ2-2 TRBV11-3 - ASSRWRERVGGELF
TRBJ2-6 TRBV15 - ATSRFPRTGANVLT
TRBJ1-4 TRBV7-9 TRBD1 ASSSRQGTTNEKLF
TRBJ2-3 TRBV11-3 TRBD2 ASSPRGGGSDTQY
TRBJ1-1 TRBV7-9 - ASSLEHLNTEAF
TRBJ1-5 TRBV30 - AWSPGGAGVGPQH
TRBJ2-1 TRBV7-2 TRBD2 ASSSRSGPYNEQF
TRBJ2-7 TRBV28 - ASSDSADIYEQY
TRBJ2-1 TRBV30 - AWSVVGEQF
TRBJ2-1 TRBV5-1 TRBD2 ASSLPNRTSGYNEQF
TRBJ2-3 TRBV5-1 TRBD1 ASRAPTGTGGWDTQY
TRBJ1-1 TRBV14 - ASSRGGEGTEAF
TRBJ2-7 TRBV5-1 TRBD2 ASSLSASGYEQY
TRBJ2-5 TRBV12-2 - ASRPRRGKETQY
TRBJ2-1 TRBV7-8 TRBD2 ASSLVPSGRIHSYNEQF
TRBJ2-1 TRBV19 TRBD1 ASSQGQAYNEQF
TRBJ1-1 TRBV27 TRBD1 ASSFRGVEAF
TRBJ2-7 TRBV6-5 - ASSYTMGRGYEQY
TRBJ2-1 TRBV7-7 TRBD2 ASSLELAVNEQF
TRBJ1-5 TRBV25-1 TRBD1 ASGDSLNQPQH
TRBJ1-1 TRBV6-5 - ASSYLSASTEAF
TRBJ2-5 TRBV6-5 - ASSYGQSSETQY
TRBJ2-2 TRBV15 TRBD2 ATSRETSGSSTGELF
TRBJ1-2 TRBV6-1 TRBD1 ASSERQGPPHGYT
TRBJ2-2 TRBV7-3 - ASSLNPTRTGELF
TRBJ2-3 TRBV11-3 - ASSLGLSTDTQY
TRBJ2-3 TRBV6-4 TRBD1 ASSDATGNTDTQY